These 18 T cell receptor beta chains came from one sample sequenced in a study of beta chain features in type 1 diabetes. cDNA synthesis used the whole RNA isolate, giving expressed TCRB sequences. Using immunoSEQ multiplex PCR, the repertoire was profiled, and TCRdb retains in-frame clones only, with some absent. The profile shows 350,000 to 400,000 clones, around 15% of them singletons. The sample was naive CD4+ T cells from blood. The receptors shown here come from a woman under 30 in good health.

The chain employs TRBV7-7 and TRBJ2-1, with D maybe TRBD1 (6 bases). CDR3 length: 13 amino acids. Trimming cost V 2 bases and J 7 bases, with 9 bases left between them. Germline V gives CDR1 SSHAT, CDR2 FNYEAQ (reference sequence). The CDR3 nucleotides read TGTGCCAGCAGCTTACTCAGGGGAAATGAGCAGTTCTTC. This encodes CASSLLRGNEQFF.

The chain couples TRBV7-9 to TRBJ2-1; TRBD1 might be the D (5 bases). Germline V gives CDR1 SEHNR, CDR2 FQNEAQ (reference sequence). The CDR3 runs to 14 residues. V lost 3 bases and J 5 bases, leaving 11 bases between the germline ends. CDR3 sequence reads: CASSFQTVHNEQFF. The CDR3 DNA reads TGTGCCAGCAGCTTCCAGACAGTTCACAATGAGCAGTTCTTC.

The chain joins TRBV29-1 to TRBJ2-1; the D gene is possibly TRBD1 (6 bases). Trimming left V 8 bases short and J 2 bases short, with 13 bases between. The CDR3 has 13 residues. The V gene's germline CDR1 is SQVTM and CDR2 ANQGSEA. CDR3 in amino acids: CSLTGTAYNEQFF. CDR3 sequence (DNA): TGCAGCTTAACAGGGACGGCCTACAATGAGCAGTTCTTC.

This clone has only a few counts. The chain combines TRBV7-2 with TRBJ1-5; tentatively, D is TRBD1 (5 bases). The CDR3 contains 15 residues. Germline loops: CDR1 SGHTA, CDR2 FQGNSA. V lost 3 bases to trimming and J lost 0 bases, with 9 bases between them. In DNA form, the CDR3 reads TGTGCCAGCAGCTTTCAGGGTGCTAGCAATCAGCCCCAGCATTTT. It is translated as CASSFQGASNQPQHF. The full variable domain, with the rest looked up from reference TRBV7-2 and TRBJ1-5, is GAGVSQSPSNKVTEKGKDVELRCDPISGHTALYWYRQSLGQGLEFLIYFQGNSAPDKSGLPSDRFSAERTGGSVSTLTIQRTQQEDSAVYLCASSFQGASNQPQHFGDGTRLSIL.

The chain employs TRBV11-2 and TRBJ2-1; TRBD2 matches at 12 bases. Germline V CDR1 and CDR2: SGHAT, FQNNGV. After removal of 4 bases from V and 8 bases from J, the junction contained 3 bases not matched to a gene. CDR3 length: 14 amino acids. CDR3 in amino acids: CASSSTSGSYEQFF. In nucleotides, the CDR3 is TGTGCCAGCAGCTCGACTAGCGGGAGCTATGAGCAGTTCTTC.

This clone was counted only a few times. The chain couples TRBV14 to TRBJ1-2, with D perhaps TRBD1 (5 bases). The CDR3 contains 13 residues. CDR1 and CDR2 (germline): SGHDN, FVKESK. V dropped 1 base and J dropped 5 bases, with 8 bases sitting between them. The CDR3 coding sequence is TGTGCCAGCAGCCAAGGACAGATATATGGCTACACCTTC. Its translation is CASSQGQIYGYTF.

This clone was picked up a small number of times. The chain combines TRBV29-1 with TRBJ2-1, with TRBD1 as a possible D gene (6 bases). The CDR3 is 10 amino acids. Germline V gene data show CDR1 as SQVTM and CDR2 as ANQGSEA. Trimming removed 7 bases at V and 10 bases at J, with 11 bases between. The CDR3 nucleotides read TGCAGCGCTTTAACAGGGGAGCAGTTCTTC. Encoded protein: CSALTGEQFF.

The chain is built from TRBV28 and TRBJ2-1; 10 bases are shared with TRBD1. The germline V gene encodes CDR1 MDHEN and CDR2 SYDVKM. The V gene end was trimmed by 6 bases and the J gene end by 0 bases; junction bases not matched to a gene: 8. This CDR3 is 17 amino acids long. Here the CDR3 reads CASSPDRGRSSYNEQFF. The DNA of the CDR3 is TGTGCCAGCAGCCCCGACAGGGGGCGAAGCTCCTACAATGAGCAGTTCTTC. The variable domain in full, with the rest retrieved from reference TRBV28 and TRBJ2-1, is DVKVTQSSRYLVKRTGEKVFLECVQDMDHENMFWYRQDPGLGLRLIYFSYDVKMKEKGDIPEGYSVSREKKERFSLILESASTNQTSMYLCASSPDRGRSSYNEQFFGPGTRLTVL.

The chain employs TRBV20-1 and TRBJ2-7, with 7 nucleotides matching TRBD2. Germline lookup yields CDR1 DFQATT and CDR2 SNEGSKA (reference sequence). This CDR3 comprises 11 residues. Unmatched junction bases numbered 6, after V lost 6 bases and J lost 7 bases. CDR3 coding DNA: TGCAGTGCCTCAGGACTAGTGGAGCAGTACTTC. Protein sequence: CSASGLVEQYF.

Only a few counts were recorded for this clone. The rearrangement links TRBV5-1 to TRBJ2-1; D may be TRBD1 (6 bases). Deletions cut 6 bases from V and 4 bases from J, with 14 bases between. This CDR3 spans 14 amino acids. Germline V lookup: CDR1 SGHRS, CDR2 YFSETQ. For the CDR3, the DNA is TGCGCCAGCAAGTTAACAGGGCCGTACAATGAGCAGTTCTTC. Protein: CASKLTGPYNEQFF.

The chain uses TRBV30 and TRBJ2-5, with 8 bases fitting TRBD2. The CDR3 runs to 14 residues. The V gene's germline CDR1 is GTSNPN and CDR2 SVGIG (reference sequence). V was clipped by 2 bases and J by 3 bases; unmatched bases: 5. Written as DNA, the CDR3 is TGTGCCTGGAGTACGGGAGGGCCAAAAGAGACCCAGTACTTC. Translating gives CAWSTGGPKETQYF.

The chain couples TRBV5-1 to TRBJ2-5, with 8 bases that match TRBD2. The germline gives CDR1 SGHRS, CDR2 YFSETQ. The CDR3 has 14 residues. J was trimmed by 5 bases and V by 7 bases; bases with no gene match: 10. The DNA of the CDR3 is TGCGCCAGCGGAGAGTCCCTAGCGGGCGAGACCCAGTACTTC. This translates into CASGESLAGETQYF.

This clone appeared a few times. The same CDR3 can be traced to other DNA sequences in this sample. The chain is built from TRBV11-3 and TRBJ2-1; TRBD1 is a possible D gene (5 bases). Looked up from germline, CDR1 is SGHNT and CDR2 is YENEEA. With 1 base removed from V and 3 bases from J, the gap between germline ends came to 10 bases. The CDR3 is 15 residues long. CDR3 in amino acids: CASSLGQGSYNEQFF. The CDR3 DNA reads TGTGCCAGCAGCTTAGGTCAGGGAAGCTACAATGAGCAGTTCTTC.

V gene TRBV2 combines with J gene TRBJ1-1; D ambiguous. This CDR3 spans 10 amino acids. Germline V gene sequence: CDR1 SNHLY, CDR2 FYNNEI. The V and J ends lost 7 bases and 8 bases respectively, with 8 bases between them. CDR3 nucleotides: TGTGCCAGCAACATGATCGAAGCTTTCTTT. Protein sequence: CASNMIEAFF.

V is TRBV29-1 and J is TRBJ2-7; D is undetermined. This CDR3 is built from 14 residues. The V gene lost 3 bases and the J gene lost 1 base, with 13 bases spanning the gap. CDR1 and CDR2 from the germline V gene are SQVTM and ANQGSEA. CDR3 sequence: CSVEDQVNSYEQYF. The CDR3 nucleotides are TGCAGCGTTGAGGATCAGGTCAATTCCTACGAGCAGTACTTC.

This chain joins TRBV5-1 and TRBJ2-7, with 9 bases aligning to TRBD2. Germline V gene data show CDR1 as SGHRS and CDR2 as YFSETQ. V trimming: 4 bases; J trimming: 4 bases; junction bases outside the gene matches: 6. The CDR3 is 14 residues long. As DNA, the CDR3 is TGCGCCAGCAGCCCAATAGCGGGAGAATACGAGCAGTACTTC. Translation gives CASSPIAGEYEQYF. Complete variable domain (other parts from reference TRBV5-1 and TRBJ2-7): KAGVTQTPRYLIKTRGQQVTLSCSPISGHRSVSWYQQTPGQGLQFLFEYFSETQRNKGNFPGRFSGRQFSNSRSEMNVSTLELGDSALYLCASSPIAGEYEQYFGPGTRLTVT.

The chain carries TRBV18 and TRBJ2-7; tentative D call: TRBD2 (6 bases). Looked up from germline, CDR1 is KGHSH and CDR2 is LQKENI. This CDR3 contains 14 residues. V lost 3 bases, J lost 0 bases, and 9 bases lay in between. Here the CDR3 DNA reads TGTGCCAGCTCACCGCGGGACGCCTCCTACGAGCAGTACTTC. Encoded protein: CASSPRDASYEQYF.

The chain uses TRBV7-8 and TRBJ2-1; D uncertain. This CDR3 region has 15 residues. The germline V gene has CDR1 SGHVS and CDR2 FQNEAQ. V shed 1 base and J shed 6 bases, with 13 bases lying between them. The CDR3 loop is CASSLGASFLNEQFF. CDR3 in DNA: TGTGCCAGCAGCTTAGGCGCTAGTTTTCTCAATGAGCAGTTCTTC.